Presented here are 8 T cell receptor beta chains from one specimen sequenced in a study of T cells after yellow fever vaccination. TCRdb reanalysed the 5' RACE reads using MiXCR and keeps one entry per CDR3 protein. The sample consists of 610,000 or so distinct CDR3 sequences, more than 9% of them appearing once. Specimen: PBMCs, collected on the day of the yellow fever booster vaccination. Source of these receptors: a man under 40 who received the YFV17D yellow fever vaccine.

The chain is built from TRBV6-1 and TRBJ1-5; no clear D gene. The CDR3 contains 16 residues. Germline CDR1 reads MNHNS; CDR2 reads SASEGT. Trimming took 2 bases from V and 1 from J, leaving 12 bases between them. The CDR3 is CASSEQWAESNQPQHF. In DNA, the CDR3 is TGTGCCAGCAGTGAACAGTGGGCAGAAAGCAATCAGCCCCAGCATTTT.

This sequence joins TRBV28 and TRBJ2-5; D might be TRBD1 or TRBD2, each matching 6 bases. The V gene lost 6 bases and the J gene lost 2 bases, with 16 bases spanning the gap. The CDR3 covers 15 residues. CDR1 and CDR2 from the germline V gene are MDHEN and SYDVKM. The CDR3 DNA is TGTGCCAGCAGAACCGGGGGCGGCAGGCAAGAGACCCAGTACTTC. It encodes CASRTGGGRQETQYF.

This clonotype turned up a few times. This chain links TRBV20-1 with TRBJ2-3; the match to TRBD2 covers 7 bases. V shed 2 bases and J 5 bases; nucleotides not matched to a gene: 16. CDR1 is DFQATT, CDR2 SNEGSKA, per germline (reference sequence). The CDR3 length is 17 residues. The CDR3 protein is CSARSPGLAATLDTQYF. DNA of the CDR3: TGCAGTGCTAGATCTCCGGGGCTAGCGGCGACTTTAGATACGCAGTATTTT.

This sequence joins TRBV7-9 and TRBJ1-4; D remains unclear. CDR1 is SEHNR, CDR2 FQNEAQ, per germline (reference sequence). V was trimmed by 1 base and J by 4 bases, leaving 4 bases between them. CDR3 size: 13 residues. CDR3 sequence (DNA): TGTGCCAGCAGCTTAGACAATAATGAAAAACTGTTTTTT. Amino acids: CASSLDNNEKLFF.

In its sample, this clonotype was seen many times. The chain couples TRBV29-1 to TRBJ2-7; D is uncertain. The length of the CDR3 is 12 residues. V dropped 6 bases and J dropped 1 base, with 10 bases sitting between them. Germline values: CDR1 SQVTM, CDR2 ANQGSEA. The CDR3 coding sequence is TGCAGCGTGGTAAGGGATTCCTACGAGCAGTACTTC. Its protein is CSVVRDSYEQYF.

A few counts support this clonotype. The V and J genes are TRBV7-2 and TRBJ2-1, with 8 bases aligning to TRBD2. With V trimmed by 6 bases and J by 4 bases, 8 bases remained unmatched. The CDR3 runs 15 residues. CDR1 SGHTA and CDR2 FQGNSA come from the germline V gene. CDR3 amino acids: CASSHDGGGYNEQFF. The CDR3, as DNA: TGTGCCAGCAGTCACGACGGGGGGGGTTACAATGAGCAGTTCTTC. Drawing the rest from reference TRBV7-2 and TRBJ2-1, the complete variable domain is GAGVSQSPSNKVTEKGKDVELRCDPISGHTALYWYRQSLGQGLEFLIYFQGNSAPDKSGLPSDRFSAERTGGSVSTLTIQRTQQEDSAVYLCASSHDGGGYNEQFFGPGTRLTVL.

In this sample, this clonotype turned up many times. The chain joins TRBV7-2 to TRBJ2-3; maybe TRBD2 (5 bases). From germline, CDR1 is SGHTA and CDR2 FQGNSA. This CDR3 contains 15 residues. V shed 2 bases and J shed 2 bases, with 11 bases lying between them. This chain's CDR3 is CASSLPAADTDTQYF. Here the CDR3 DNA reads TGTGCCAGCAGCTTACCAGCGGCCGACACAGATACGCAGTATTTT. Using reference TRBV7-2 and TRBJ2-3 for the parts outside the CDR3, the full variable domain is GAGVSQSPSNKVTEKGKDVELRCDPISGHTALYWYRQSLGQGLEFLIYFQGNSAPDKSGLPSDRFSAERTGGSVSTLTIQRTQQEDSAVYLCASSLPAADTDTQYFGPGTRLTVL.

This clonotype has at least ten counts. The J gene is TRBJ2-7, the V gene TRBV20-1; TRBD2 matches at 8 bases. Per the germline V gene, CDR1 is DFQATT and CDR2 is SNEGSKA (reference sequence). This CDR3 contains 12 residues. With V trimmed by 4 bases and J by 4 bases, 3 bases remained unmatched. DNA for the CDR3: TGCAGTGCTACGGGGGGGAGATACGAGCAGTACTTC. As protein: CSATGGRYEQYF.